This record concerns one TCR beta chain sequence. What it binds is unknown. A read error is likely, as this CDR3 ends without the conserved phenylalanine or tryptophan. The record originates from a study of breast tumors, draining lymph nodes, adjacent tissues. Study-wide results and caveats: Luminal-like breast cancer showed significantly higher tumor–nontumor repertoire similarity than basal-like. Tumor T cell lymph node origin was a supported hypothesis, not proven. Findings are consistent with lymph node origin and intratumoral expansion of most tumor T cells. Compared with lymph nodes, tumors were less diverse; compared with nontumor tissue, more.

Samples came from axillary lymph nodes draining the breast cancer. Using its own MiXCR run on the multiplex PCR reads, TCRdb lists one record per CDR3 protein. The top ten clones hold 1.4% of a sample with more than 200,000 distinct CDR3 sequences, about 30% of them seen once. The V gene's germline CDR1 is SEHNR and CDR2 FQNEAQ (reference sequence). The V segment lost 5 bases and the J segment 8 bases; nucleotides outside the gene matches: 9. CDR3 length: 14 amino acids. The sequenced material came from axillary lymph node tissue. The clonotype was recovered from a female donor with breast cancer. Some clones in this sample may be carry-over from other donors' samples. This chain connects TRBV7-9 to TRBJ1-2, with 9 positions matching TRBD1. The CDR3 reads CASSLGTGYRGYTH. The CDR3 DNA follows: TGTGCCAGCAGCCTCGGGACAGGGTACCGCGGCTACACCCAC.